These 5 T cell receptor beta chains were sequenced from one sample in a study of T cells after somatic rescue of genetic block. Sequencing was performed with immunoSEQ multiplex PCR; in TCRdb, only in-frame clones are kept and a portion is missing. The table has some 70,000 clones, roughly 90% seen once. Sequenced: peripheral blood mononuclear cells (PBMCs). Receptor source: a man aged 25 to 45.

This chain connects TRBV11-2 to TRBJ2-5; D unclear. Germline-derived CDR1 and CDR2 are SGHAT and FQNNGV. The V and J ends lost 5 bases and 3 bases respectively, with 10 bases between them. CDR3 size: 13 residues. The CDR3 DNA is TGTGCCAGCAGCCACTGGAGCGAAGAGACCCAGTACTTC. It codes for CASSHWSEETQYF.

The rearrangement uses TRBV4-1 and TRBJ2-7; TRBD2 agrees at 7 bases. The germline V gene encodes CDR1 MGHRA and CDR2 YSYEKL. The junction had 3 bases not matched to a gene; V was cut back by 4 bases and J by 0 bases. This CDR3 spans 14 amino acids. The CDR3 region has the DNA TGCGCCAGCAGCCGCGGGGGTAACTCCTACGAGCAGTACTTC. Translation gives CASSRGGNSYEQYF.

V and J are TRBV5-1 and TRBJ2-3, with D hard to call. The V end lost 4 bases, the J end lost 5 bases, and 8 bases lay between the germline ends. The CDR3 consists of 12 residues. The germline CDR1 and CDR2 sequences are SGHRS and YFSETQ. CDR3 DNA sequence: TGCGCCAGCAGCCCGACGGGAGATACGCAGTATTTT. This translates into CASSPTGDTQYF.

V and J are TRBV7-9 and TRBJ2-7, with a possible D match to TRBD1 (7 bases). The CDR3 totals 14 residues. The V and J ends lost 3 bases and 4 bases respectively, with 13 bases between them. CDR1 is SEHNR and CDR2 is FQNEAQ in the germline V gene (reference sequence). The DNA for the CDR3 is TGTGCCAGCAGCTTTGGAGGGGGCGGGTACGAGCAGTACTTC. Translating it yields CASSFGGGGYEQYF.

Notes on this clone: Germline is not matched at one junction end, which may reflect a read error. The identical CDR3 is also encoded by other nucleotide sequences in the sample. Written as DNA, the CDR3 is TGCGCCAGCAGCCCAAATCACATATATAGCAATCAGCCCCAACATTTT. This sequence encodes CASSPNHIYSNQPQHF. This sequence joins TRBV4-1 and TRBJ1-5; D is undetermined. The CDR3 totals 16 residues. Germline CDR1 is MGHRA and CDR2 is YSYEKL.